This TCR beta chain was captured in a study of identifying expanded T cells in peripheral blood. This table comes from immunoSEQ multiplex PCR, and its TCRdb copy is limited to in-frame clones, with some not included. The sample contains roughly 100,000 clones, roughly 90% of which appear only once. The germline CDR1 and CDR2 sequences are SGHAT and FQNNGV. The CDR3 runs 14 residues. Trimming removed 3 bases from V and 8 bases from J, with 16 bases in between. The count of this clone is one. Antigen unknown. Findings and caveats of the study: Clone count variance between two-week samples rose with total template count.

The source is a person aged 18-70 years in good health. The sample taken for sequencing was blood. This chain uses TRBV11-2 with TRBJ1-2, with a tentative D call TRBD1 (6 bases). CDR3 sequence reads: CASSFLSGARGYTF. CDR3 nucleotide sequence: TGTGCCAGCAGCTTTTTGTCGGGGGCGCGCGGCTACACCTTC.